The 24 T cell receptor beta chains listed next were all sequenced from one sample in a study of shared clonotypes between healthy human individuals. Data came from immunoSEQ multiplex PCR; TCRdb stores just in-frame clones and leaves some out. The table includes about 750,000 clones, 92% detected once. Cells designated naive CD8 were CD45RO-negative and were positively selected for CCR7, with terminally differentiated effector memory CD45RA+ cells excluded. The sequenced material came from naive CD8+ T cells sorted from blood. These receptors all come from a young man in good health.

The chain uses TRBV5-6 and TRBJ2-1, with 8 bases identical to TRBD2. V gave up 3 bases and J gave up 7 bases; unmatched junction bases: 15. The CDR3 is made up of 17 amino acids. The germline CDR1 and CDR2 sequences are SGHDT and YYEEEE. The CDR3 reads CASSSSGFGTRPNEQFF. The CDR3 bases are TGTGCCAGCAGCTCGTCGGGCTTCGGGACTAGGCCTAATGAGCAGTTCTTC.

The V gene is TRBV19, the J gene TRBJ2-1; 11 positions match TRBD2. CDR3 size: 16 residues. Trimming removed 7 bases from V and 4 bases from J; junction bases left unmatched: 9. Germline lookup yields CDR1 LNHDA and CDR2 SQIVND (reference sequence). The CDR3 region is CASTFTGTSGYNEQFF. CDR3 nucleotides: TGTGCCAGTACCTTCACCGGGACTAGCGGATACAATGAGCAGTTCTTC.

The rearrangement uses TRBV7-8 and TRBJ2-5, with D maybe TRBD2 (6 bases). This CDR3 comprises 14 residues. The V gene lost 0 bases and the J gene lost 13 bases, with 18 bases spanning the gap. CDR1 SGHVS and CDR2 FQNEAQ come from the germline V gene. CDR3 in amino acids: CASSLAGTGSEGYF. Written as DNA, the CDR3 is TGTGCCAGCAGCTTAGCGGGAACCGGGAGTGAGGGGTACTTC.

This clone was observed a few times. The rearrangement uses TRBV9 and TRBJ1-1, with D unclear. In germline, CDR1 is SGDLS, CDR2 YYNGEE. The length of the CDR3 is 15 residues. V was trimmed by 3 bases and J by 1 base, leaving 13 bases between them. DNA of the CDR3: TGTGCCAGCAGCGGGGCCAGCACACCGAACACTGAAGCTTTCTTT. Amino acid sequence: CASSGASTPNTEAFF. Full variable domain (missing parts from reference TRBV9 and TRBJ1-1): DSGVTQTPKHLITATGQRVTLRCSPRSGDLSVYWYQQSLDQGLQFLIQYYNGEERAKGNILERFSAQQFPDLHSELNLSSLELGDSALYFCASSGASTPNTEAFFGQGTRLTVV.

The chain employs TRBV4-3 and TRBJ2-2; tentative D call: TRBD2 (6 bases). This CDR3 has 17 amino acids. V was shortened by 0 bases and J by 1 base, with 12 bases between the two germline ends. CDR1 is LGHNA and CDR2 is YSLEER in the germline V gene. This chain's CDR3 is CASSQDPLGGNTGELFF. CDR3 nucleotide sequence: TGCGCCAGCAGCCAAGACCCCCTCGGGGGGAACACCGGGGAGCTGTTTTTT.

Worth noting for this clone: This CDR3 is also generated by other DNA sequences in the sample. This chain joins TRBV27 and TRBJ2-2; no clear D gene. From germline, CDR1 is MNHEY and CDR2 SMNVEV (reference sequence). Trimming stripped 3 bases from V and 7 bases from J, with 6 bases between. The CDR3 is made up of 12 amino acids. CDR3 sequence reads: CASSLSLGELFF. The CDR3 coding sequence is TGTGCCAGCAGTTTGAGTCTCGGGGAGCTGTTTTTT.

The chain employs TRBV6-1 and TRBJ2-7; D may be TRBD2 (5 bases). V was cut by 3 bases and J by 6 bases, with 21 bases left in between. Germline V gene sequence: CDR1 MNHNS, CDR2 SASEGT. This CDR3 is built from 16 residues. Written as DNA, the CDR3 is TGTGCCAGCAGTGATCATCGGGGAATGTCCTTGAGCGAGCAGTACTTC. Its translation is CASSDHRGMSLSEQYF.

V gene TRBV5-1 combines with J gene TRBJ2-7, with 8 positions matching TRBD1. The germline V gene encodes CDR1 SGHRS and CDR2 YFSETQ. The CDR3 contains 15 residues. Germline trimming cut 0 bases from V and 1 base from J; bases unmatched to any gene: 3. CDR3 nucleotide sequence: TGCGCCAGCAGCTTGGAACAGGGGGATTCCTACGAGCAGTACTTC. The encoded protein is CASSLEQGDSYEQYF.

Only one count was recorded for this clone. The CDR3 here is CASSLGAVYEQFF. CDR3 DNA sequence: TGTGCCAGCAGCTTAGGAGCGGTCTATGAGCAGTTCTTC. This chain uses TRBV7-2 with TRBJ2-1; a weak D match, TRBD2 (5 bases). Germline V CDR1 and CDR2: SGHTA, FQGNSA. This CDR3 region has 13 residues. V dropped 1 base and J dropped 8 bases, with 9 bases sitting between them.

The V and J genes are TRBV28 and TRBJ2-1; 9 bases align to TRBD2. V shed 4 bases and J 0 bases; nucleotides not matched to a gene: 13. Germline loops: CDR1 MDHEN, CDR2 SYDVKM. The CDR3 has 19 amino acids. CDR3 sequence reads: CASSSGELAGKSSYNEQFF. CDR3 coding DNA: TGTGCCAGCAGTTCGGGCGAGCTAGCGGGAAAAAGCTCCTACAATGAGCAGTTCTTC.

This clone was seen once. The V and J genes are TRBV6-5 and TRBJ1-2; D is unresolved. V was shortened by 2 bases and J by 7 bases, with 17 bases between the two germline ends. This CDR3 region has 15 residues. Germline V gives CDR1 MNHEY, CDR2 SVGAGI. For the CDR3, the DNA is TGTGCCAGCAGTTACGGTACTTCCCGCTTAGGTGGCTACACCTTC. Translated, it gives CASSYGTSRLGGYTF.

CDR3 in DNA: TGTGCCAGTAGTCCCCGGGGCCGTGCCACGGAGCAGTACTTC. Its protein product is CASSPRGRATEQYF. The chain links TRBV19 to TRBJ2-7; D is tentatively TRBD1 or TRBD2 (5 bases each). The CDR3 is 14 amino acids. V was cut by 5 bases and J by 7 bases, with 18 bases left in between. Germline V gene data show CDR1 as LNHDA and CDR2 as SQIVND (reference sequence).

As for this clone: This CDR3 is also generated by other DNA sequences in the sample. CDR3 sequence reads: CASSLSARNEQYF. The CDR3, as DNA: TGTGCCAGCAGTTTATCGGCCCGCAACGAGCAGTACTTC. The chain recombines TRBV27 with TRBJ2-7; no firm D call. Trimming shortened V by 0 bases and J by 5 bases, and 8 bases separated the two germline ends. CDR3 size: 13 residues. Looked up from germline, CDR1 is MNHEY and CDR2 is SMNVEV (reference sequence).

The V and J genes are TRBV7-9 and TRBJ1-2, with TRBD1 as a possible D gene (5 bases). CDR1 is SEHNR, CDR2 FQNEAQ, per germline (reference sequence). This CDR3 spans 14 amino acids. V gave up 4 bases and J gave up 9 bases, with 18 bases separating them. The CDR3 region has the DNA TGTGCCAGCAGCTCCTTTGGGACGGCCGGAAGCTACACCTTC. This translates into CASSSFGTAGSYTF.

The CDR3 region is CASSLDLNLAGPKYEQYF. CDR3 coding DNA: TGTGCCAGCAGCTTAGATCTAAATCTGGCGGGACCTAAATACGAGCAGTACTTC. The chain employs TRBV11-2 and TRBJ2-7; D possibly corresponds to TRBD2 (6 bases). Germline-derived CDR1 and CDR2 are SGHAT and FQNNGV. The CDR3 is made up of 18 amino acids. Trimming stripped 0 bases from V and 4 bases from J, with 22 bases between. Combining the CDR3 with reference TRBV11-2 and TRBJ2-7 gives the whole variable domain EAGVAQSPRYKIIEKRQSVAFWCNPISGHATLYWYQQILGQGPKLLIQFQNNGVVDDSQLPKDRFSAERLKGVDSTLKIQPAKLEDSAVYLCASSLDLNLAGPKYEQYFGPGTRLTVT.

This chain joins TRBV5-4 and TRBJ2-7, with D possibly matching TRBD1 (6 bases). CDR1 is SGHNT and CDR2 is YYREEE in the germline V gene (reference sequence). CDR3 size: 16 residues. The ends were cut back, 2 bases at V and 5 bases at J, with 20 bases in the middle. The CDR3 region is CASSFGRGVLGDEQYF. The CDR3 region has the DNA TGTGCCAGCAGCTTTGGCAGGGGCGTTCTGGGTGACGAGCAGTACTTC.

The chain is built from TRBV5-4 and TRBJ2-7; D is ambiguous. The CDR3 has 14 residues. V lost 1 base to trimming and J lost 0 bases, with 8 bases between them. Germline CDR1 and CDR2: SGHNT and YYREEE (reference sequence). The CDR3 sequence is CASSLLESSYEQYF. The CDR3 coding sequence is TGTGCCAGCAGCTTGTTGGAGAGCTCCTACGAGCAGTACTTC.

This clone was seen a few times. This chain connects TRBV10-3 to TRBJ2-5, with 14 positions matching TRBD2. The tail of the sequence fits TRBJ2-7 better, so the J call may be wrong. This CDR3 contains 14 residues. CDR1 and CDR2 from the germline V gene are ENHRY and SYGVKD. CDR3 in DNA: TGTACGACAGGGGGACTAGCGGGAGTCTACGAGCAGTACTTC. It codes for CTTGGLAGVYEQYF.

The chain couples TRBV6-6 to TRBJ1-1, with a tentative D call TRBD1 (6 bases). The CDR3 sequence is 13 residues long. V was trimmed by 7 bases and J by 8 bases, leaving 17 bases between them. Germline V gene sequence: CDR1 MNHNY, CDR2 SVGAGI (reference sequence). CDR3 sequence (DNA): TGTGCCAGCACCGTCCCCATGGGGACAGAAGCTTTCTTT. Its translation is CASTVPMGTEAFF.

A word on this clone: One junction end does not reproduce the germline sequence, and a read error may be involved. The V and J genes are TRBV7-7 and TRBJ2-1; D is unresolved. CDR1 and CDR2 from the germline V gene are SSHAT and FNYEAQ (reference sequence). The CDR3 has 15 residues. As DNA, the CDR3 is TGTGCTAGCAGCTTAGCCCCAGGCCAGCACAATGAGCAGTTCTTC. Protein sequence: CASSLAPGQHNEQFF.

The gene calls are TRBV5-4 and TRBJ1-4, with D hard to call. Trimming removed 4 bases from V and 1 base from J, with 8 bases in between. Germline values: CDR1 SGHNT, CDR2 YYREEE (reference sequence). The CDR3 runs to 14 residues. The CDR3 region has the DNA TGTGCCAGCAGCCCGTGGCAAACTAATGAAAAACTGTTTTTT. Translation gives CASSPWQTNEKLFF.

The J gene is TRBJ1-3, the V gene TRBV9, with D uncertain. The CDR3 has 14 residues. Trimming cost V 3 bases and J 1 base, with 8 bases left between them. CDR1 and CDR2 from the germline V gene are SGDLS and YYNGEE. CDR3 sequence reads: CASSGGKSGNTIYF. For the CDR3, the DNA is TGTGCCAGCAGCGGCGGGAAGTCTGGAAACACCATATATTTT.

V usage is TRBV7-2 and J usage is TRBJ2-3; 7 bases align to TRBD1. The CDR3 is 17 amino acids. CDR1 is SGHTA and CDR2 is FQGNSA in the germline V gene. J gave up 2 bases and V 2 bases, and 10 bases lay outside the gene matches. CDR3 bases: TGTGCCAGCAGCTTACCCAGGACAGGCCATACCACAGATACGCAGTATTTT. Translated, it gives CASSLPRTGHTTDTQYF.

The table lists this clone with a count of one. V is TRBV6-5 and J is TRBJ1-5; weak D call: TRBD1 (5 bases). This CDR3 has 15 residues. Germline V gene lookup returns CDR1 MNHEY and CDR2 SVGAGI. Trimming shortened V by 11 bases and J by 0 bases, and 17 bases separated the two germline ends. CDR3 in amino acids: CASREGRHSNQPQHF. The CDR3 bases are TGTGCCTCGAGGGAGGGACGCCATAGCAATCAGCCCCAGCATTTT.